This TCR beta chain was recovered during a study of blood T cells in healthy people across ages. Study-wide findings and caveats: The lack of PBMC sorting stopped any conclusive naive versus antigen-experienced comparison.

Next came a second PCR, run for about 7 to 12 cycles, which used a sample-barcoded 5' primer along with a J-beta primer mix. TCRdb passed the 5' RACE reads through MiXCR, listing each CDR3 protein once. The table shows some 860,000 distinct CDR3 sequences, with around 50% occurring only once. This CDR3 has 14 amino acids. With 3 bases removed from V and 3 bases from J, the gap between germline ends came to 11 bases. Worth noting for this clonotype: Its cognate antigen is unknown.

Sequenced input: blood. The chain uses TRBV12-3 or TRBV12-4 and TRBJ2-5; tentatively, D is TRBD1 or TRBD2 (5 bases each). The TCR originated in a man aged 35 to 55 in good health. The CDR3 loop is CASSFGTFEETQYF. CDR3 DNA: TGTGCCAGCAGTTTCGGGACGTTTGAAGAGACCCAGTACTTC.